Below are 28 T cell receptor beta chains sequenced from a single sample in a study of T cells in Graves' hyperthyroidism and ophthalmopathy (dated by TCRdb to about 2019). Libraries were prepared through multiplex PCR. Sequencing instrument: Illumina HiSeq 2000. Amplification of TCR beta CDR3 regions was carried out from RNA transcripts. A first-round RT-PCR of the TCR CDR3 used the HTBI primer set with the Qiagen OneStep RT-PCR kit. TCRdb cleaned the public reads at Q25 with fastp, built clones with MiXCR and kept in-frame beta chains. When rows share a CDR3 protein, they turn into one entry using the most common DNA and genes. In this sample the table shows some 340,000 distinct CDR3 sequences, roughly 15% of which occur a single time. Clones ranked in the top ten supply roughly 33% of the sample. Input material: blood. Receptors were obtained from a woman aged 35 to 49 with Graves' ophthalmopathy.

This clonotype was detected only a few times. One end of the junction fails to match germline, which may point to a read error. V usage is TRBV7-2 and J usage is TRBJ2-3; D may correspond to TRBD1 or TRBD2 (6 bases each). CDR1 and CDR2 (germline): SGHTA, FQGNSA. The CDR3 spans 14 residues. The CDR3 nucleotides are TGTGCCAGCAGCCGGGCCGGGGGCACTGATACGCAGTATTTT. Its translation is CASSRAGGTDTQYF.

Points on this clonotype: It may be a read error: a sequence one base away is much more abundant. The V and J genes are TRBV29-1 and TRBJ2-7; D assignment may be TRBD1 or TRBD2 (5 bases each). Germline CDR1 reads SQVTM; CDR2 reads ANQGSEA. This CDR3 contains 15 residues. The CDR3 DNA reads TGCAGCGTCCGGTCGTGGGGGAGTTCTCCCTACGGGCAGTACTTC. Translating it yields CSVRSWGSSPYGQYF.

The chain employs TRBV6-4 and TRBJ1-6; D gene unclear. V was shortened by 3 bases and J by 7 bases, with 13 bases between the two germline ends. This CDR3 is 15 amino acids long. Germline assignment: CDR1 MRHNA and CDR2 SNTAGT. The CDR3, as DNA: TGTGCCAGCAGTGAAGGGCCGCTCATGAATTCACCCCTCCACTTT. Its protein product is CASSEGPLMNSPLHF.

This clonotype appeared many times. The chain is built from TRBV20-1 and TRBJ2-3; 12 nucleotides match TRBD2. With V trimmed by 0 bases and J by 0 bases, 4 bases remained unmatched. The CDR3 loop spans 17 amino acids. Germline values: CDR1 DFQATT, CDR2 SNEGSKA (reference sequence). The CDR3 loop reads CSARDGGLAGSTDTQYF. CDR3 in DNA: TGCAGTGCTAGAGATGGCGGACTAGCGGGGAGCACAGATACGCAGTATTTT.

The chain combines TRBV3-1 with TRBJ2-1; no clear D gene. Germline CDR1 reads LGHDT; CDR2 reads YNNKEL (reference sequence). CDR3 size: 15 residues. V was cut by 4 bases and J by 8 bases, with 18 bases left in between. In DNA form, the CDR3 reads TGTGCCAGCAGCCGGATAGGAGTAAATTTCGATGAGCAGTTCTTC. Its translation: CASSRIGVNFDEQFF.

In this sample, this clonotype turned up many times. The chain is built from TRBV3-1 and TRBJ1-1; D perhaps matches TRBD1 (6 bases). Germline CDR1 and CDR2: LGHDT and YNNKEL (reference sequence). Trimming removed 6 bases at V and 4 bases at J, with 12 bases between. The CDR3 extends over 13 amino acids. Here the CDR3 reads CASSRGGGTEAFF. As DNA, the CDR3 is TGTGCCAGCAGTAGGGGAGGGGGCACTGAAGCTTTCTTT.

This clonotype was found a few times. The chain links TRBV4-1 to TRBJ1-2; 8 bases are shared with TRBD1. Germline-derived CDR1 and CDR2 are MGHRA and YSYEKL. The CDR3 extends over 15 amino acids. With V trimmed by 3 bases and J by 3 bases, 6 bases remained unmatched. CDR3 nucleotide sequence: TGCGCCAGCAGCCAGTCCCACAGGGGGGACTATGGCTACACCTTC. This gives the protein CASSQSHRGDYGYTF.

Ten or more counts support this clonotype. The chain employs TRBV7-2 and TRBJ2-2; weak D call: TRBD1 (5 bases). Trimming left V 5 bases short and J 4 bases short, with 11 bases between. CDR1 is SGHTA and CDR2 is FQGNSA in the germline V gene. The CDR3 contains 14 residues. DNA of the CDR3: TGTGCCAGCAGCGTACAGGTGGCCACCGGGGAGCTGTTTTTT. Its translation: CASSVQVATGELFF.

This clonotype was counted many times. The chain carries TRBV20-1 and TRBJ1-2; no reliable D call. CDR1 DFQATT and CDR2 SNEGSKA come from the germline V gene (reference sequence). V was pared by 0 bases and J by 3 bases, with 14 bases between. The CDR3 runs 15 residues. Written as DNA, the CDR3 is TGCAGTGCTAGAGATTTCGGGGTATTGCACTATGGCTACACCTTC. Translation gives CSARDFGVLHYGYTF.

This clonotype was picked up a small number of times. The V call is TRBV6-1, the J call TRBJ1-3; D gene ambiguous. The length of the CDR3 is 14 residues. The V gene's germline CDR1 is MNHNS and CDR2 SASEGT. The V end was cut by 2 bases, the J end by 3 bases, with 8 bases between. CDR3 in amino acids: CASSERFGGNTIYF. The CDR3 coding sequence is TGTGCCAGCAGTGAAAGATTCGGTGGAAACACCATATATTTT.

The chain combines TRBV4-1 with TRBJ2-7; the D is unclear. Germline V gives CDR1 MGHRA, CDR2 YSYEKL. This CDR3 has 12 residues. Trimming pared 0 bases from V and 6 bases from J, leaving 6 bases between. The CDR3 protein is CASSQEWGEQYF. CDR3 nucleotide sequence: TGCGCCAGCAGCCAAGAGTGGGGCGAGCAGTACTTC.

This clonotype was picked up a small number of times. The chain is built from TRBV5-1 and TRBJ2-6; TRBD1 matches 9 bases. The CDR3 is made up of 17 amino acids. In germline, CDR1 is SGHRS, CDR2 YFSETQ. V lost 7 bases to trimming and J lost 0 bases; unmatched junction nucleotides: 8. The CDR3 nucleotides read TGCGCCAGCGGGGGGACAGGGACCTTCTCTGGGGCCAACGTCCTGACTTTC. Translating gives CASGGTGTFSGANVLTF.

CDR3 residues: CASSPDQGALAFGQFF. The CDR3 DNA follows: TGTGCCAGCTCACCTGACCAGGGGGCCCTGGCCTTCGGGCAGTTCTTC. V usage is TRBV18 and J usage is TRBJ2-1; 8 bases align to TRBD1. The V and J ends lost 3 bases and 12 bases, in that order; junction bases with no gene match: 16. Germline V gene lookup returns CDR1 KGHSH and CDR2 LQKENI. There are 16 residues in the CDR3.

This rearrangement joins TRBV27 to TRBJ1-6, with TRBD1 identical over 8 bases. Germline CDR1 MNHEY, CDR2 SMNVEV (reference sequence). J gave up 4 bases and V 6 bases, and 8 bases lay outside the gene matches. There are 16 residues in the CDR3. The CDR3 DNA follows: TGTGCCAGCAGCCAGCCAGGGGGCGGTTATAATTCACCCCTCCACTTT. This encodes CASSQPGGGYNSPLHF.

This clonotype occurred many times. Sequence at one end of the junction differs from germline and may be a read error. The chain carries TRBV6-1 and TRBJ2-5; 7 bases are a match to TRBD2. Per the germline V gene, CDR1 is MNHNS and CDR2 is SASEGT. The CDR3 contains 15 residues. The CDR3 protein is CATQIQPGLTEIQYF. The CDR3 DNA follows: TGTGCCACGCAGATCCAACCGGGACTAACGGAGATCCAGTACTTC.

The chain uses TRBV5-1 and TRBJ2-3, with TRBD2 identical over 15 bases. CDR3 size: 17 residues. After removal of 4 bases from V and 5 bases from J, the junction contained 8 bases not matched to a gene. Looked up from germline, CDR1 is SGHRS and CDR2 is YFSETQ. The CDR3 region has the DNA TGCGCCAGCAGCATTGGACTAGCGGGGGGGCCTGGAGATACGCAGTATTTT. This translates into CASSIGLAGGPGDTQYF.

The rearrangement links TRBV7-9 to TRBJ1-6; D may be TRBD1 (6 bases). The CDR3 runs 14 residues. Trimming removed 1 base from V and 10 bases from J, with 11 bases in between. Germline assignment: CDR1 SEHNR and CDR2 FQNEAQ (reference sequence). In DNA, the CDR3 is TGTGCCAGCAGCTTAGGGCAGGGGATGTCACCCCTCCACTTT. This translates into CASSLGQGMSPLHF.

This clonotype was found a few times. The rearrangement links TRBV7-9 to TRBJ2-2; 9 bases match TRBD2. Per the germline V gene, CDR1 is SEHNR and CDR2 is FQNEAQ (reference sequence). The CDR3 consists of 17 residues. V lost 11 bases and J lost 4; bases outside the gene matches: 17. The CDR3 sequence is CAGQGGLAGTLTGELFF. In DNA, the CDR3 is TGTGCCGGGCAGGGTGGCCTAGCGGGAACCCTCACCGGGGAGCTGTTTTTT.

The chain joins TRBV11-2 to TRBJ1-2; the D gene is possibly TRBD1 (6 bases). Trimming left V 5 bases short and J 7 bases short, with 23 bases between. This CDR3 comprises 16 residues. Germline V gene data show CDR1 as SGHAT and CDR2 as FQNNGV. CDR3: CASSHSGDSSGTGYTF. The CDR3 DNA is TGTGCCAGCAGCCACTCAGGGGATTCGTCCGGGACTGGCTACACCTTC.

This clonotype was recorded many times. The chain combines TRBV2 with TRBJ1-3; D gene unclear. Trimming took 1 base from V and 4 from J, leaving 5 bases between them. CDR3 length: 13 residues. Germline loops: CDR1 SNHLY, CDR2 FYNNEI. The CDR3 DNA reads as TGTGCCAGCAGTGAAGACAGCGGAAACACCATATATTTT. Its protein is CASSEDSGNTIYF.

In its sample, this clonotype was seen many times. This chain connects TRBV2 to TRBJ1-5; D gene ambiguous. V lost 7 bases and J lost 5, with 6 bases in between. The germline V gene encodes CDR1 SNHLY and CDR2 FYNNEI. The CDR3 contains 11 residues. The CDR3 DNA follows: TGTGCCAGCAATGGTGATCAGCCCCAGCATTTT. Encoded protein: CASNGDQPQHF.

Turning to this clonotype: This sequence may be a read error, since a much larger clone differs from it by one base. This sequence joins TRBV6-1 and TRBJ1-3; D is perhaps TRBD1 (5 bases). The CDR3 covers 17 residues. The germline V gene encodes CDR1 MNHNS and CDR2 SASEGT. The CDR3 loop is CASSEVFGGLSGTTIYF. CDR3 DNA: TGTGCCAGCAGTGAAGTCTTCGGGGGATTGTCTGGAACCACCATATATTTT.

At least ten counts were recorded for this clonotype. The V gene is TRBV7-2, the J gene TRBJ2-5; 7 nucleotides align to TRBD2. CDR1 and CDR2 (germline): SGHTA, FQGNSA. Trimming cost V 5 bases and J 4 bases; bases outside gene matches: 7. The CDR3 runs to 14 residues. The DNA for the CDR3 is TGTGCCAGCAGCCGTACTAGCGCCGGAGAGACCCAGTACTTC. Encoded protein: CASSRTSAGETQYF.

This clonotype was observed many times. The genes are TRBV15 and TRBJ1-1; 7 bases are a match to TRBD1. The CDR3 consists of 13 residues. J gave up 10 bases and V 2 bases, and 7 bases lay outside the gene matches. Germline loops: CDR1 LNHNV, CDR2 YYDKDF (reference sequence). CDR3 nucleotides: TGTGCCACCAGCAGATCGGGACAGTTGAGAGCTTTCTTT. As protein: CATSRSGQLRAFF.

The chain's CDR3 is CASSQHPSGGLSDTQYF. The CDR3 nucleotides read TGCGCCAGCAGCCAGCACCCTAGCGGGGGGTTGTCAGATACGCAGTATTTT. The V call is TRBV4-1, the J call TRBJ2-3; TRBD2 aligns across 11 bases. The CDR3 totals 17 residues. Germline assignment: CDR1 MGHRA and CDR2 YSYEKL. The ends lost 3 bases at V and 4 bases at J; junction bases unmatched: 9.

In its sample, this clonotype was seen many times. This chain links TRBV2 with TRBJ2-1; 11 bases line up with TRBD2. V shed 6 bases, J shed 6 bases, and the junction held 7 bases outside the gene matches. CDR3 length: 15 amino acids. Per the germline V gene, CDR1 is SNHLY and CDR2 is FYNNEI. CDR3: CASRTGTSGPNEQFF. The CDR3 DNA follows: TGTGCCAGCAGGACCGGGACTAGCGGCCCCAATGAGCAGTTCTTC.

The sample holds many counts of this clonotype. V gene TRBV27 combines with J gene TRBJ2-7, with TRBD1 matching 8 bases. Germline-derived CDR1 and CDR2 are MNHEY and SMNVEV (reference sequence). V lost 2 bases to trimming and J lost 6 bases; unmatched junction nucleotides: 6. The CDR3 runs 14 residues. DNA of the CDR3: TGTGCCAGCAGTTTAACCTGGACAGGGACCGAGCAGTACTTC. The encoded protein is CASSLTWTGTEQYF.

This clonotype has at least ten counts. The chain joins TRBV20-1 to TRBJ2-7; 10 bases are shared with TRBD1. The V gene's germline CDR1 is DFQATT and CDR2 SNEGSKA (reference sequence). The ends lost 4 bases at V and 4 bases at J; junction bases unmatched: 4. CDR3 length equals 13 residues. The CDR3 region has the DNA TGCAGTGCTACCGACAGGGGGCCATACGAGCAGTACTTC. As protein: CSATDRGPYEQYF.